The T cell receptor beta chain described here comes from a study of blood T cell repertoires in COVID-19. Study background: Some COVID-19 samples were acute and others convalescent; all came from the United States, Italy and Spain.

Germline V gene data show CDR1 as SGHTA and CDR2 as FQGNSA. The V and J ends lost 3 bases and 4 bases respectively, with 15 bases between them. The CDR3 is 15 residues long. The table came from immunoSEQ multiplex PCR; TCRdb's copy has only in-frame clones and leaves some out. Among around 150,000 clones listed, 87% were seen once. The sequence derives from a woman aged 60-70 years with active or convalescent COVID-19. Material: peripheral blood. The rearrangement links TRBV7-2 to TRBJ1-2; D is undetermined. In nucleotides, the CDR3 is TGTGCCAGCAGCTTCGAGACACTCTCGAGCTATGGCTACACCTTC. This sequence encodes CASSFETLSSYGYTF.